The 12 T cell receptor beta chains below all came from one sample that was sequenced in a study of T cells after yellow fever vaccination. One entry per CDR3 protein, called by TCRdb with MiXCR from the 5' RACE reads. The sample consists of about 330,000 distinct CDR3 sequences, about 4% of them appearing once. The sequenced sample was PBMCs, obtained 5 days after the yellow fever booster vaccination. These TCRs come from a man in his late teens or twenties who received the YFV17D yellow fever vaccine.

This clonotype was observed a handful of times. The V call is TRBV20-1, the J call TRBJ1-1, with D perhaps matching TRBD1 (6 bases). V lost 6 bases to trimming and J lost 0 bases, with 11 bases between them. The CDR3 runs to 13 residues. Germline V gene data show CDR1 as DFQATT and CDR2 as SNEGSKA (reference sequence). The CDR3: CSAKRGLNTEAFF. The DNA for the CDR3 is TGCAGTGCCAAGAGGGGGTTGAACACTGAAGCTTTCTTT.

With respect to this clonotype: This may stem from a read error, because a much larger clone lies one nucleotide away. The chain links TRBV7-2 to TRBJ1-1; the D gene is possibly TRBD1 (6 bases). V was trimmed by 1 base and J by 6 bases, leaving 12 bases between them. CDR1 is SGHTA, CDR2 FQGNSA, per germline. This CDR3 comprises 14 residues. The CDR3 loop reads CASSLEGGLSEAFF. CDR3 bases: TGTGCCAGCAGCTTAGAAGGGGGGCTCTCTGAAGCTTTCTTT.

CDR3 nucleotides: TGCAGCGTTGATAAGCTGGGACAGGGGTCCGATGAGCAGTTCTTC. Residues: CSVDKLGQGSDEQFF. V and J are TRBV29-1 and TRBJ2-1, with TRBD1 identical over 10 bases. Germline values: CDR1 SQVTM, CDR2 ANQGSEA. Trimming at V came to 3 bases and at J to 8 bases, leaving 10 bases not matched to a gene. This CDR3 is built from 15 residues.

The genes are TRBV28 and TRBJ1-2; TRBD1 aligns across 7 bases. Looked up from germline, CDR1 is MDHEN and CDR2 is SYDVKM. Trimming took 1 base from V and 2 from J; bases not matched to a gene: 1. The CDR3 is 14 residues long. The CDR3 loop reads CASSLLGQNYGYTF. The CDR3 bases are TGTGCCAGCAGTTTATTGGGACAGAACTATGGCTACACCTTC.

The table lists this clonotype with a few counts. V and J are TRBV6-6 and TRBJ1-1; possible D gene TRBD1, 6 bases. The germline gives CDR1 MNHNY, CDR2 SVGAGI (reference sequence). Trimming cost V 5 bases and J 2 bases, with 9 bases left between them. The CDR3 contains 13 residues. The CDR3: CASSRTDNTEAFF. CDR3 in DNA: TGTGCCAGCAGTAGGACAGACAACACTGAAGCTTTCTTT.

This clonotype has only a few counts. The chain carries TRBV15 and TRBJ1-4, with D uncertain. Trimming took 11 bases from V and 6 from J, leaving 19 bases between them. In germline, CDR1 is LNHNV, CDR2 YYDKDF (reference sequence). The CDR3 covers 14 residues. The chain's CDR3 is CAENIGPCDEKLFF. The CDR3 region has the DNA TGTGCCGAAAACATCGGGCCATGCGATGAAAAACTGTTTTTT. Looking up the rest from reference TRBV15 and TRBJ1-4 gives the full variable domain: DAMVIQNPRYQVTQFGKPVTLSCSQTLNHNVMYWYQQKSSQAPKLLFHYYDKDFNNEADTPDNFQSRRPNTSFCFLDIRSPGLGDTAMYLCAENIGPCDEKLFFGSGTQLSVL.

J is TRBJ2-1 and V is TRBV9; D possibly corresponds to TRBD2 (5 bases). Per germline, CDR1 SGDLS and CDR2 YYNGEE. This CDR3 spans 16 amino acids. V was pared by 0 bases and J by 3 bases, with 13 bases between. The CDR3 loop is CASSVVPGSFYNEQFF. The CDR3 bases are TGTGCCAGCAGCGTAGTCCCGGGGAGCTTCTACAATGAGCAGTTCTTC.

This clonotype was observed at least ten times. The genes are TRBV4-1 and TRBJ2-5, with a possible D match to TRBD1 (6 bases). The length of the CDR3 is 15 residues. Germline values: CDR1 MGHRA, CDR2 YSYEKL. Between the trimmed V and J ends, which lost 4 bases and 4 bases, there was a span of 16 bases. The CDR3 sequence is CASSRYQGLGETQYF. As DNA, the CDR3 is TGCGCCAGCAGCCGCTATCAGGGGTTGGGAGAGACCCAGTACTTC.

This clonotype was seen a few times. J is TRBJ2-3 and V is TRBV5-1; no firm D call. CDR3 length equals 12 residues. Germline values: CDR1 SGHRS, CDR2 YFSETQ. The germline V and J ends were trimmed by 4 bases and 7 bases, with 10 bases remaining between them. This CDR3 reads CASSPEGYTQYF. DNA of the CDR3: TGCGCCAGCAGCCCCGAAGGATATACGCAGTATTTT.

This clonotype has a count of ten or more. V and J are TRBV5-1 and TRBJ2-5; 8 nucleotides line up with TRBD2. The CDR3 covers 15 residues. The V gene's germline CDR1 is SGHRS and CDR2 YFSETQ. Trimming removed 0 bases from V and 4 bases from J; junction bases left unmatched: 5. CDR3 residues: CASSLGVAGGETQYF. The CDR3, as DNA: TGCGCCAGCAGCTTGGGCGTTGCGGGAGGAGAGACCCAGTACTTC.

This sequence joins TRBV13 and TRBJ2-1; no clear D. V lost 2 bases, J lost 6 bases, and 11 bases lay in between. Germline V lookup: CDR1 PRHDT, CDR2 FYEKMQ (reference sequence). CDR3 length: 14 amino acids. CDR3 sequence (DNA): TGTGCCAGCAGCTTACTCCTGGTTGTCAATGAGCAGTTCTTC. It encodes CASSLLLVVNEQFF.

The table lists this clonotype with a few counts. The rearrangement uses TRBV28 and TRBJ1-6, with 7 bases identical to TRBD1. CDR1 is MDHEN and CDR2 is SYDVKM in the germline V gene. J was trimmed by 5 bases and V by 4 bases; bases with no gene match: 5. This CDR3 region has 15 residues. The CDR3 nucleotides are TGTGCCAGCAGTTCTCCTCAGGGGGATAATTCACCCCTCCACTTT. Its translation: CASSSPQGDNSPLHF. The full variable domain, in which reference TRBV28 and TRBJ1-6 provide the parts outside the CDR3, is DVKVTQSSRYLVKRTGEKVFLECVQDMDHENMFWYRQDPGLGLRLIYFSYDVKMKEKGDIPEGYSVSREKKERFSLILESASTNQTSMYLCASSSPQGDNSPLHFGNGTRLTVT.